One and the same sample provided the 30 T cell receptor beta chains below, sequenced in a study of shared clonotypes between healthy human individuals. The data were produced by immunoSEQ multiplex PCR, yet TCRdb's version contains in-frame clones alone and is incomplete. Of about 2.3 million clones in the sample, approximately 90% were seen once. The sequencing input was naive CD4+ T cells from PBMCs. The subset denotes: CD45RA+ positively selected. These receptors were collected from a man aged 18 to 30 in good health. Some clones in this sample may be carry-over from other donors' samples.

Concerning this clone: The same CDR3 arises from other DNA sequences in this sample as well. The chain couples TRBV7-6 to TRBJ2-5, with D uncertain. The V end lost 1 base, the J end lost 2 bases, and 2 bases lay between the germline ends. Looked up from germline, CDR1 is SGHVS and CDR2 is FNYEAQ. The CDR3 covers 12 residues. The CDR3, as DNA: TGTGCCAGCAGCTTAGTGCAAGAGACCCAGTACTTC. Protein sequence: CASSLVQETQYF.

V gene TRBV10-3 combines with J gene TRBJ1-2; D uncertain. There are 14 residues in the CDR3. The V and J ends lost 11 bases and 5 bases respectively, with 21 bases between them. CDR1 ENHRY and CDR2 SYGVKD come from the germline V gene. The CDR3 DNA follows: TGTGCCGTAAAGACACAGCCTACCCCATATGGCTACACCTTC. This translates into CAVKTQPTPYGYTF.

The chain combines TRBV28 with TRBJ2-4, with D unclear. CDR1 MDHEN and CDR2 SYDVKM come from the germline V gene. This CDR3 is built from 14 residues. Trimming shortened V by 3 bases and J by 3 bases, and 9 bases separated the two germline ends. This chain's CDR3 is CASSLVGSKNIQYF. The CDR3 coding sequence is TGTGCCAGCAGTTTGGTGGGCAGCAAAAACATTCAGTACTTC.

The genes are TRBV27 and TRBJ1-5, with a weak D call TRBD1 (6 bases). From germline, CDR1 is MNHEY and CDR2 SMNVEV (reference sequence). Trimming stripped 7 bases from V and 3 bases from J, with 16 bases between. The CDR3 has 15 amino acids. CDR3 region: CASTRLGGNNQPQHF. CDR3 bases: TGTGCCAGCACGCGTTTAGGGGGGAACAATCAGCCCCAGCATTTT.

This rearrangement joins TRBV28 to TRBJ1-4; D is unresolved. V dropped 11 bases and J dropped 8 bases, with 18 bases sitting between them. Germline V gene sequence: CDR1 MDHEN, CDR2 SYDVKM. The CDR3 loop spans 13 amino acids. CDR3 loop: CAVFGRAREKLFF. The CDR3 bases are TGTGCCGTTTTCGGGAGGGCTAGGGAAAAACTGTTTTTT.

The chain carries TRBV7-9 and TRBJ1-5, with D maybe TRBD1 (6 bases). The CDR3 length is 14 residues. Germline CDR1 and CDR2: SEHNR and FQNEAQ (reference sequence). V lost 6 bases to trimming and J lost 3 bases, with 12 bases between them. CDR3 amino acids: CASSHREINQPQHF. DNA of the CDR3: TGTGCCAGCAGTCACAGGGAGATCAATCAGCCCCAGCATTTT.

DNA of the CDR3: TGCGCCAGCAGCTTTATAGCGGGAGGGCCAGATACGCAGTATTTT. Protein product: CASSFIAGGPDTQYF. The chain recombines TRBV5-1 with TRBJ2-3; 11 bases line up with TRBD2. CDR1 SGHRS and CDR2 YFSETQ come from the germline V gene. This CDR3 has 15 residues. V dropped 2 bases and J dropped 4; count of bases not matched to a gene: 3.

This clone has more than one count but fewer than ten. V is TRBV28 and J is TRBJ2-5, with D unresolved. This CDR3 is built from 13 residues. Between the trimmed V and J ends, which lost 3 bases and 1 base, there was a span of 6 bases. Germline V gene lookup returns CDR1 MDHEN and CDR2 SYDVKM. CDR3 sequence (DNA): TGTGCCAGCAGTTTTTCGGTCCAAGAGACCCAGTACTTC. This gives the protein CASSFSVQETQYF.

The chain employs TRBV19 and TRBJ2-4, with unresolved D. Trimming left V 0 bases short and J 8 bases short, with 14 bases between. CDR1 is LNHDA and CDR2 is SQIVND in the germline V gene (reference sequence). The CDR3 has 15 residues. The CDR3 loop is CASSIDLSGWDIQYF. The CDR3 nucleotides read TGTGCCAGTAGTATAGATCTCAGTGGTTGGGACATTCAGTACTTC. Full variable domain (missing parts from reference TRBV19 and TRBJ2-4): DGGITQSPKYLFRKEGQNVTLSCEQNLNHDAMYWYRQDPGQGLRLIYYSQIVNDFQKGDIAEGYSVSREKKESFPLTVTSAQKNPTAFYLCASSIDLSGWDIQYFGAGTRLSVL.

The rearrangement joins TRBV28 to TRBJ2-1; TRBD2 aligns across 9 bases. The germline V gene has CDR1 MDHEN and CDR2 SYDVKM. V gave up 8 bases and J gave up 8 bases; unmatched junction bases: 10. The CDR3 has 14 residues. CDR3 region: CASQRSGSRYEQFF. The CDR3, as DNA: TGTGCCAGCCAACGTAGCGGGAGTCGCTATGAGCAGTTCTTC.

This sequence joins TRBV2 and TRBJ2-1, with TRBD2 matching over 9 bases. CDR3 length: 12 residues. J gave up 15 bases and V 7 bases, and 10 bases lay outside the gene matches. The germline V gene encodes CDR1 SNHLY and CDR2 FYNNEI. The CDR3 spells CASKVGGRVPFF. CDR3 nucleotides: TGTGCCAGCAAGGTTGGCGGGAGGGTGCCGTTCTTC.

For the CDR3, the DNA is TGTGCCAGCAGCGTTATAGGCACTACCTACAATGAGCAGTTCTTC. Translating gives CASSVIGTTYNEQFF. The rearrangement joins TRBV9 to TRBJ2-1; D is unclear. Germline-derived CDR1 and CDR2 are SGDLS and YYNGEE. The CDR3 runs to 15 residues. Trimming took 2 bases from V and 2 from J, leaving 11 bases between them.

V gene TRBV18 combines with J gene TRBJ2-1; weak D call: TRBD1 (6 bases). The CDR3 loop spans 15 amino acids. V gave up 3 bases and J gave up 5 bases, with 14 bases separating them. Germline V CDR1 and CDR2: KGHSH, LQKENI. The CDR3 nucleotides read TGTGCCAGCTCACCTCCAAGGGGGTCTAACAATGAGCAGTTCTTC. Translated, it gives CASSPPRGSNNEQFF.

The genes are TRBV10-3 and TRBJ1-4; tentative D call: TRBD1 (6 bases). Trimming shortened V by 6 bases and J by 3 bases, and 17 bases separated the two germline ends. The CDR3 runs to 16 residues. The germline CDR1 and CDR2 sequences are ENHRY and SYGVKD. In DNA form, the CDR3 reads TGTGCCATCAGCCCTGGGGGGGCGCTTTCTAATGAAAAACTGTTTTTT. Translated, it gives CAISPGGALSNEKLFF.

V and J are TRBV18 and TRBJ2-6; D unclear. CDR1 KGHSH and CDR2 LQKENI come from the germline V gene. V dropped 3 bases and J dropped 2 bases, with 11 bases sitting between them. The CDR3 consists of 16 residues. CDR3 DNA sequence: TGTGCCAGCTCACCTTTATCGGCGGCTGGGGCCAACGTCCTGACTTTC. Translation: CASSPLSAAGANVLTF.

In nucleotides, the CDR3 is TGTGCCAGCAGTGCAACACACGCTAGCACAGATACGCAGTATTTT. The encoded protein is CASSATHASTDTQYF. The chain links TRBV6-1 to TRBJ2-3; D gene unclear. Trimming cost V 4 bases and J 0 bases, with 11 bases left between them. Germline V gene data show CDR1 as MNHNS and CDR2 as SASEGT. CDR3 size: 15 residues.

This chain joins TRBV28 and TRBJ1-2; D gene ambiguous. Trimming cost V 5 bases and J 1 base, with 11 bases left between them. This CDR3 is built from 14 residues. CDR1 MDHEN and CDR2 SYDVKM come from the germline V gene. For the CDR3, the DNA is TGTGCCAGCAGTACCTGGGCCTTTAACTATGGCTACACCTTC. Amino acid sequence: CASSTWAFNYGYTF.

V usage is TRBV2 and J usage is TRBJ1-1; 8 nucleotides agree with TRBD1. Per the germline V gene, CDR1 is SNHLY and CDR2 is FYNNEI. V lost 6 bases to trimming and J lost 4 bases; unmatched junction nucleotides: 7. The CDR3 sequence is 14 residues long. DNA for the CDR3: TGTGCCAGCAGGGCCGGACAGGGAGGCACTGAAGCTTTCTTT. It translates to CASRAGQGGTEAFF.

This rearrangement joins TRBV18 to TRBJ1-1; 8 positions match TRBD1. Germline V gives CDR1 KGHSH, CDR2 LQKENI. Trimming cost V 5 bases and J 5 bases; bases outside gene matches: 7. The CDR3 is 14 residues long. For the CDR3, the DNA is TGTGCCAGCTCAGAAACAGGGGGGTCGACTGAAGCTTTCTTT. It is translated as CASSETGGSTEAFF.

This chain connects TRBV7-3 to TRBJ2-5; 13 bases are shared with TRBD2. Germline-derived CDR1 and CDR2 are SGHTA and FQGTGA. With 4 bases clipped from V and 4 bases from J, the junction kept 9 bases outside the gene matches. The CDR3 sequence is 17 residues long. CDR3 bases: TGTGCCAGCAGCTCTGGGACTAGCGGGAATCGAGGAGAGACCCAGTACTTC. Translating it yields CASSSGTSGNRGETQYF.

The gene calls are TRBV6-6 and TRBJ2-7; 7 nucleotides line up with TRBD2. The V gene's germline CDR1 is MNHNY and CDR2 SVGAGI (reference sequence). The CDR3 runs 14 residues. The J segment lost 4 bases and the V segment lost 6 bases, leaving 9 bases of the junction unmatched. CDR3 bases: TGTGCCAGCAGGGAGCGGGACCTGACATACGAGCAGTACTTC. Amino acids: CASRERDLTYEQYF.

V usage is TRBV5-5 and J usage is TRBJ1-3; D call uncertain. The CDR3 extends over 15 amino acids. CDR1 and CDR2 (germline): SGHKS, YYEKEE (reference sequence). V was clipped by 4 bases and J by 1 base, with 12 bases between them. The CDR3 is CASSGPARSGNTIYF. CDR3 in DNA: TGTGCCAGCAGCGGACCCGCTCGGTCTGGAAACACCATATATTTT.

The rearrangement joins TRBV5-1 to TRBJ2-3; 8 bases agree with TRBD1. The CDR3 spans 19 residues. The V segment lost 4 bases and the J segment 0 bases; nucleotides outside the gene matches: 16. CDR1 and CDR2 from the germline V gene are SGHRS and YFSETQ. The CDR3 spells CASSNRPTGQGASTDTQYF. Here the CDR3 DNA reads TGCGCCAGCAGCAATCGACCGACCGGACAGGGTGCTAGCACAGATACGCAGTATTTT.

As to this clone: The identical CDR3 is also encoded by other nucleotide sequences in the sample. The chain recombines TRBV7-9 with TRBJ1-2; D is unresolved. The germline V gene has CDR1 SEHNR and CDR2 FQNEAQ (reference sequence). The V gene lost 1 base and the J gene lost 4 bases, with 7 bases spanning the gap. This CDR3 has 13 residues. The CDR3 DNA follows: TGTGCCAGCAGCTTAGGGGAGAGCTATGGCTACACCTTC. Its protein is CASSLGESYGYTF.

J is TRBJ1-4 and V is TRBV6-6, with D perhaps matching TRBD1 (5 bases). This CDR3 is built from 16 residues. Per the germline V gene, CDR1 is MNHNY and CDR2 is SVGAGI (reference sequence). The V end was cut by 6 bases, the J end by 4 bases, with 18 bases between. The CDR3 reads CASSPQPGRSNEKLFF. In nucleotides, the CDR3 is TGTGCCAGCAGCCCCCAACCGGGACGGAGTAATGAAAAACTGTTTTTT.

This sequence joins TRBV6-1 and TRBJ2-2, with D possibly TRBD1 on 5 matching bases. Germline values: CDR1 MNHNS, CDR2 SASEGT. This CDR3 spans 15 amino acids. The germline V and J ends were trimmed by 4 bases and 4 bases, with 13 bases remaining between them. The DNA for the CDR3 is TGTGCCAGCAGTGCACCAGGGTTAGGCACCGGGGAGCTGTTTTTT. Amino acid sequence: CASSAPGLGTGELFF.

The chain joins TRBV7-2 to TRBJ2-7, with a possible D match to TRBD2 (5 bases). The CDR3 extends over 11 amino acids. Trimming cost V 5 bases and J 6 bases, with 8 bases left between them. The V gene's germline CDR1 is SGHTA and CDR2 FQGNSA. The CDR3 protein is CASSILGEQYF. CDR3 nucleotides: TGTGCCAGCAGCATACTAGGCGAGCAGTACTTC.

This rearrangement joins TRBV20-1 to TRBJ1-2; a possible D gene is TRBD1 (6 bases). V shed 5 bases and J shed 6 bases, with 10 bases lying between them. The CDR3 extends over 11 amino acids. CDR1 and CDR2 (germline): DFQATT, SNEGSKA (reference sequence). CDR3 amino acids: CSAPTGHGYTF. DNA of the CDR3: TGCAGTGCTCCTACAGGGCATGGCTACACCTTC.

The chain employs TRBV11-2 and TRBJ2-7, with TRBD2 matching over 14 bases. The V and J ends lost 5 bases and 4 bases, in that order; junction bases with no gene match: 4. CDR3 size: 15 residues. Germline V gene sequence: CDR1 SGHAT, CDR2 FQNNGV. This CDR3 is CASSGGLAGGYEQYF. CDR3 nucleotides: TGTGCCAGCAGCGGCGGACTAGCGGGAGGTTACGAGCAGTACTTC. Variable domain in full (rest from reference TRBV11-2 and TRBJ2-7): EAGVAQSPRYKIIEKRQSVAFWCNPISGHATLYWYQQILGQGPKLLIQFQNNGVVDDSQLPKDRFSAERLKGVDSTLKIQPAKLEDSAVYLCASSGGLAGGYEQYFGPGTRLTVT.

The rearrangement joins TRBV2 to TRBJ2-2; D is possibly TRBD1 (6 bases). Germline CDR1 reads SNHLY; CDR2 reads FYNNEI. CDR3 length: 19 residues. Trimming removed 7 bases at V and 0 bases at J, with 24 bases between. CDR3: CASTHTGQWGQTNTGELFF. The DNA for the CDR3 is TGTGCCAGCACCCATACAGGGCAGTGGGGGCAGACGAACACCGGGGAGCTGTTTTTT. The full variable domain, with the rest looked up from reference TRBV2 and TRBJ2-2, is EPEVTQTPSHQVTQMGQEVILRCVPISNHLYFYWYRQILGQKVEFLVSFYNNEISEKSEIFDDQFSVERPDGSNFTLKIRSTKLEDSAMYFCASTHTGQWGQTNTGELFFGEGSRLTVL.